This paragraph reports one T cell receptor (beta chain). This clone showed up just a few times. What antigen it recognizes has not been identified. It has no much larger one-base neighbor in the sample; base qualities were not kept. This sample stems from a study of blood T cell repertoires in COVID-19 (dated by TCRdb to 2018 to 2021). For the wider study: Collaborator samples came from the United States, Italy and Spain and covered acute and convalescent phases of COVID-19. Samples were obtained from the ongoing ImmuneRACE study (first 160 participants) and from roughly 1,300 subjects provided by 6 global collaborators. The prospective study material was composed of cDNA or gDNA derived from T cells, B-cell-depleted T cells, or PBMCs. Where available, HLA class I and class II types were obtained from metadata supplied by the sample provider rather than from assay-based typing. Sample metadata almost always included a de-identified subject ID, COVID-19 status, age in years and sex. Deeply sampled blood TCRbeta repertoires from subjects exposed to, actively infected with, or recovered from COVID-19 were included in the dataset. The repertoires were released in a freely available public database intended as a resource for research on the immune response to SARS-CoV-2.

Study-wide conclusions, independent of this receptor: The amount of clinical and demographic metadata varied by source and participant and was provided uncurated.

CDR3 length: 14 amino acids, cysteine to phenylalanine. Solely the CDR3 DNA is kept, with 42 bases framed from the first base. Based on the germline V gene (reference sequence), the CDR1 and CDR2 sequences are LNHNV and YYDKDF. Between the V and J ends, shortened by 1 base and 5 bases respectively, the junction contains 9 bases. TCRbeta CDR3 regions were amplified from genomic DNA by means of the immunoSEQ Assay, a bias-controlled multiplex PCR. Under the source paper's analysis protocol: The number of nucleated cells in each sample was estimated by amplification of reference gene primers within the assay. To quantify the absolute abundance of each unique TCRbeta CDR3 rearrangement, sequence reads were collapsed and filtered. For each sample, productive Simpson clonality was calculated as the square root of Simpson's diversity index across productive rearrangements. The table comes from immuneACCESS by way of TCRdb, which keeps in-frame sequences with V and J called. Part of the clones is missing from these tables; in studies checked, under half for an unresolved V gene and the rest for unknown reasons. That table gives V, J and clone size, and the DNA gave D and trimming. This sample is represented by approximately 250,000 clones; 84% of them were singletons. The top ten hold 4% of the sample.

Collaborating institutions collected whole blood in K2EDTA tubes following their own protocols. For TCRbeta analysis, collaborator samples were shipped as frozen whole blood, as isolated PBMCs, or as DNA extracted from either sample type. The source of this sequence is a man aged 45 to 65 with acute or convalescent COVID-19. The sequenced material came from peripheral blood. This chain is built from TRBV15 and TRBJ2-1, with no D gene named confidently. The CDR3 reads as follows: CATSRVLGNNEQFF. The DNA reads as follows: TGTGCCACCAGCAGAGTGTTGGGCAACAATGAGCAGTTCTTC.